This T cell receptor beta chain was documented in a study of tumor and adjacent non-tumor tissue in lung cancer. In the study overall: Each sample yielded 4 million to 5 million productive TCRbeta reads on average.

RNA was extracted from bulk tissue without any cell sorting. TCRbeta libraries were built with three rounds of nested PCR, modified from ARM-PCR. TCRdb processed the multiplex PCR reads anew with MiXCR; each CDR3 protein has one entry. Here the sample spans approximately 75,000 distinct CDR3 sequences, more than 60% being singletons. Comments on this clonotype: Antigen specificity is unknown. As the CDR3 is not closed by the conserved phenylalanine or tryptophan, this likely results from a read error.

Study-level points and caveats: Significantly higher TCR diversity was found in tumor than normal lung. Patients with more diverse tumor TCRs had worse survival.

Germline V CDR1 and CDR2: SQVTM, ANQGSEA. V was shortened by 2 bases and J by 3 bases, with 11 bases between the two germline ends. The CDR3 loop spans 13 amino acids. Material: lung tumor tissue. This TCR was recovered from a woman in her forties or fifties with non-small cell lung cancer. The V and J genes are TRBV29-1 and TRBJ2-7; D possibly matches TRBD1 or TRBD2 (5 bases each). The CDR3 here is CSVEWDAVYEQYY. CDR3 DNA: TGCAGCGTTGAATGGGACGCCGTCTACGAGCAGTACTAC.